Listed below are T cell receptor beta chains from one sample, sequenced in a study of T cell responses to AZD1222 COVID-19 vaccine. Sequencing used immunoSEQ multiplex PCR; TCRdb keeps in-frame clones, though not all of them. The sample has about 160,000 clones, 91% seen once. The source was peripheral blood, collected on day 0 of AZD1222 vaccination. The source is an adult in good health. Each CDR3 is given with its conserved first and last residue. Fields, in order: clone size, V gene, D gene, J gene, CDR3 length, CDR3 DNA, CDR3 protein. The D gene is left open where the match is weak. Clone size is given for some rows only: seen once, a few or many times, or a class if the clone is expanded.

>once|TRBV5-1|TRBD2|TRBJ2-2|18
TGCGCCAGCAGCTTAGGACTAGCGGGAGGTGTGGCCACCGGGGAGCTGTTTTTT
CASSLGLAGGVATGELFF
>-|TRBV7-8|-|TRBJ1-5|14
TGTGCCAGCAGCTTATCAGGGAATAGTCAGCCCCAGCATTTT
CASSLSGNSQPQHF
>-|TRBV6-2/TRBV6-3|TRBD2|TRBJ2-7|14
TGTGCCAGCAGTAAAGCGGGAGGGCCTTACGAGCAGTACTTC
CASSKAGGPYEQYF
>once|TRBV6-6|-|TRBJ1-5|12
TGTGCCAGCATGGGCGGTAATCAGCCCCAGCATTTT
CASMGGNQPQHF
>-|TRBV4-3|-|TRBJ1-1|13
TGCGCCAGCAGCCTTCACTATAACACTGAAGCTTTCTTT
CASSLHYNTEAFF
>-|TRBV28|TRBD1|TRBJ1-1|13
TGTGCCAGCACTGCGACAGGGGGGAGTGAAGCTTTCTTT
CASTATGGSEAFF
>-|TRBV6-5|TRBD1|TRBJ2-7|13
TGTGCCAGCAAAGGGACAGGGGTCTACGAGCAGTACTTC
CASKGTGVYEQYF
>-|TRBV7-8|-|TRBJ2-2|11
TGTGCCAGCAGCTTAGCCGGGGAGCTGTTTTTT
CASSLAGELFF
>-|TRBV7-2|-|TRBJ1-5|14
TGTGCCAGCAGCTCTATAGGGCCAAATCAGCCCCAGCATTTT
CASSSIGPNQPQHF
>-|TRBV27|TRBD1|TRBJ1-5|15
TGTGCCAGCAGTCAACGAACAGGGGAGGGTCAGCCCCAGCATTTT
CASSQRTGEGQPQHF
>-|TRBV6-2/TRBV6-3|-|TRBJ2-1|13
TGTGCCAGCAGTTACGTGTTACACAATGAGCAGTTCTTC
CASSYVLHNEQFF
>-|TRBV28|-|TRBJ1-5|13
TGTGCCAGCAGTTTATCAGGGTCGGCGCCCCAGCATTTT
CASSLSGSAPQHF
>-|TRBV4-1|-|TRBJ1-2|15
TGCGCCAGCAGCCAAGGAGTGATAATAACCTATGGCTACACCTTC
CASSQGVIITYGYTF
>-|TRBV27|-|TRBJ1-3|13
TGTGCCAGCAGTCCGGGGTATGGAAACACCATATATTTT
CASSPGYGNTIYF
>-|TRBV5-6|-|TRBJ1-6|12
TGTGCCAGCAGCTTGACCCCGGGGTCCCTCCACTTT
CASSLTPGSLHF
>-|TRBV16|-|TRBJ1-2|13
TGTGCCAGCAGCCCTAGTACGGCAGGTGGCTACACCTTC
CASSPSTAGGYTF
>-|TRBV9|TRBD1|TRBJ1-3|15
TGTGCCAGCAGCGTAGCTACAGGGGTTGGAAACACCATATATTTT
CASSVATGVGNTIYF
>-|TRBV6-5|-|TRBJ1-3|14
TGTGCCAGCAGTTTCACCCCCCTTGGAAACACCATATATTTT
CASSFTPLGNTIYF
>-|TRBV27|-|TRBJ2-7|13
TGTGCCAGCTGGGGCGGGGGCCCCTACGAGCAGTACTTC
CASWGGGPYEQYF
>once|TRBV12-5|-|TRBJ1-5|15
TGTGCTAGTGGTTTAGTTTCCGAGAGAAATCAGCCCCAGCATTTT
CASGLVSERNQPQHF
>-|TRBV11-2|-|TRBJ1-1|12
TGTGCCAGCAGTCACTGGACAGTGGAAGCTTTCTTT
CASSHWTVEAFF
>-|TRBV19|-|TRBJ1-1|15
TGTGCCAGTAGTCCCTGGGGAGGGGTGAACACTGAAGCTTTCTTT
CASSPWGGVNTEAFF
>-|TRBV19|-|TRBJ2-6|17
TGTGCCAGTAGGTCGGTGGGTGCCTCATCTGGGGCCAACGTCCTGACTTTC
CASRSVGASSGANVLTF
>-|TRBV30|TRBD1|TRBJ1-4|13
TGTGCCTGGGCAGGACAGGCCACTGAAAAACTGTTTTTT
CAWAGQATEKLFF
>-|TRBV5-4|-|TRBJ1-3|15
TGTGCCAGCAGCCCGGACGCCGGCTCTGGAAACACCATATATTTT
CASSPDAGSGNTIYF
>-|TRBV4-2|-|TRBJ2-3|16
TGTGCCAGCAGCCAAGAAGGTAGCCCCCGCACAGATACGCAGTATTTT
CASSQEGSPRTDTQYF
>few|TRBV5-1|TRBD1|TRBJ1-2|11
TGCGCCAGCAGCGGGGACAGGGACTACACCTTC
CASSGDRDYTF
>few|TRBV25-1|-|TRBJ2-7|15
TGTGCCAGCAGTGAATCAGGGGACAAAAGTTACGAGCAGTACTTC
CASSESGDKSYEQYF
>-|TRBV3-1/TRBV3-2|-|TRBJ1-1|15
TGTGCCAGCAGCCAAGAAGTGTCGGGGAACACTGAAGCTTTCTTT
CASSQEVSGNTEAFF
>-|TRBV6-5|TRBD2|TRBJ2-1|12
TGTGCCAGCGGGAGGGTACGGAATGAGCAGTTCTTC
CASGRVRNEQFF
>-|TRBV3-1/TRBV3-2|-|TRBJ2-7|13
TGTGCCAGCAGCCAAGATCTGCAGGGACGGCAGTACTTC
CASSQDLQGRQYF